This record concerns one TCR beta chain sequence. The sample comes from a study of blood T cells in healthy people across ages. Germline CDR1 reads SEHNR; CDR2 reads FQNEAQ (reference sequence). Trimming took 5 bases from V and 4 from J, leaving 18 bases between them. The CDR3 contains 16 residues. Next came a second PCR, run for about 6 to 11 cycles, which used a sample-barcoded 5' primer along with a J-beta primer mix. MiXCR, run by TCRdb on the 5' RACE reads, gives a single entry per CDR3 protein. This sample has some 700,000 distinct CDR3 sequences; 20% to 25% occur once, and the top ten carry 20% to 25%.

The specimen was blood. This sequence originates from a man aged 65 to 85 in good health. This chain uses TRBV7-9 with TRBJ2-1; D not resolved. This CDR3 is CASSLPSTGLYNEQFF. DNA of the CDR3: TGTGCCAGCAGCCTTCCCTCTACGGGTTTATACAATGAGCAGTTCTTC.